The sequence of this T cell receptor beta chain was determined in a study of cytomegalovirus exposure and HLA in healthy donors. General observations from the study: Cytomegalovirus association was listed for 150 to 200 TCR beta chains. In the 100 to 150 validation repertoires, approximately 94% of cluster scores exceeded 0, per a later analysis.

Separate from the roughly 700-subject first cohort was the approximately 120-subject validation cohort, to which the donors belonged. The CDR3 extends over 15 amino acids. Trimming took off 3 bases at V and 0 bases at J, with 6 bases between the two ends. The germline V gene has CDR1 SGHTA and CDR2 FQGNSA. Concerning this clone itself: Its antigen is currently unknown.

Repertoires were generated with immunoSEQ multiplex PCR, while TCRdb's copy carries only in-frame clones and drops some. Altogether 200,000 to 250,000 clones are present, roughly 84% being singletons, with the ten largest covering about an eighth. The sample was PBMCs. The TCR was taken from a young woman in good health and CMV-seropositive. The chain employs TRBV7-2 and TRBJ2-6; D is uncertain. CDR3 loop: CASSFQVSGANVLTF. The CDR3 DNA reads TGTGCCAGCAGCTTCCAGGTCTCTGGGGCCAACGTCCTGACTTTC.